This T cell receptor beta chain was recorded in a study of CD8 T cells in ankylosing spondylitis. One entry per CDR3 protein, called by TCRdb with MiXCR from the 5' RACE reads. The sample holds around 250,000 distinct CDR3 sequences, roughly a third seen once. General observations from the study: Disease-linked clones bore a CD8+ phenotype, appearing relatively rarely in peripheral blood. From matched ankylosing spondylitis synovial fluid, disease-linked clones were reportedly recovered at significantly enriched levels. A motif of under ten highly homologous TCR beta variants was seen as apparently characteristic of ankylosing spondylitis blood.

Germline V CDR1 and CDR2: SGHAT, FQDESV (reference sequence). The CDR3 loop spans 14 amino acids. V lost 3 bases and J lost 5; bases outside the gene matches: 6. About this clonotype: The antigen remains unidentified.

Material for sequencing was blood, either unsorted or a sorted T cell fraction (not recorded which). This TCR came from a male donor with ankylosing spondylitis or in good health (not recorded which). The rearrangement uses TRBV11-1 and TRBJ2-5; the match to TRBD1 covers 7 bases. The CDR3 DNA is TGTGCCAGCAGCTTCTCAGGGGGTCTCGAGACCCAGTACTTC. Residues: CASSFSGGLETQYF.